Listed below are T cell receptor beta chains from one sample, sequenced in a study of response to subunit inactivated influenza vaccine. TCRdb reprocessed the RT-PCR reads with MiXCR, giving one entry per CDR3 protein. Of a few hundred thousand distinct CDR3 sequences in the sample, 20% to 25% were seen once. Material: PBMCs from blood, obtained about 20 months after vaccination. The receptors come from a man between 50 and 75 years old who received an inactivated influenza vaccine. Both conserved end residues are part of each CDR3. The order of the fields is D gene, clone size, J gene, V gene, CDR3 length, CDR3 DNA, CDR3 protein. A D gene is named only where the DNA matches it firmly. The size entry is marked missing in some rows and otherwise reads once, few, many or a size class.

d_call: TRBD1; clone_size: few; j_call: TRBJ1-3; v_call: TRBV30; cdr3_length: 14; cdr3_nt: TGTGCCGGCCAGACAGGGTCGGCAGGAAACACCATATATTTT; cdr3_aa: CAGQTGSAGNTIYF
d_call: TRBD1; clone_size: .; j_call: TRBJ1-1; v_call: TRBV6-2/TRBV6-3; cdr3_length: 15; cdr3_nt: TGTGCCAGCAGGGCCTTTGGGACAGGGTTTACTGAAGCTTTCTTT; cdr3_aa: CASRAFGTGFTEAFF
d_call: .; clone_size: .; j_call: TRBJ2-4; v_call: TRBV20-1; cdr3_length: 15; cdr3_nt: TGCAGTGCTACAAACCGGGACCCAGCTCCCGACATTCAGTACTTC; cdr3_aa: CSATNRDPAPDIQYF
d_call: TRBD1; clone_size: .; j_call: TRBJ2-2; v_call: TRBV6-1; cdr3_length: 18; cdr3_nt: TGTGCCAGCAGTGCCCGGGACAGGGGGAGAACGAACACCGGGGAGCTGTTTTTT; cdr3_aa: CASSARDRGRTNTGELFF
d_call: .; clone_size: .; j_call: TRBJ2-1; v_call: TRBV15; cdr3_length: 13; cdr3_nt: TGTGCCACCAGTCAGGGCCCCTACAATGAGCAGTTCTTC; cdr3_aa: CATSQGPYNEQFF
d_call: .; clone_size: few; j_call: TRBJ2-3; v_call: TRBV6-2/TRBV6-3; cdr3_length: 15; cdr3_nt: TGTGCCAGCAGTTACTCGCCGACGACTTTGGATACGCAGTATTTT; cdr3_aa: CASSYSPTTLDTQYF
d_call: .; clone_size: .; j_call: TRBJ1-3; v_call: TRBV4-3; cdr3_length: 15; cdr3_nt: TGCGCCAGCAGCCACGGTCGCCAGGTCGGAAACACCATATATTTT; cdr3_aa: CASSHGRQVGNTIYF
d_call: .; clone_size: .; j_call: TRBJ2-7; v_call: TRBV10-3; cdr3_length: 13; cdr3_nt: TGTGCCATCAGTGAGTCCGGGGGTCGCGAGCAGTACTTC; cdr3_aa: CAISESGGREQYF
d_call: .; clone_size: few; j_call: TRBJ2-7; v_call: TRBV3-1; cdr3_length: 12; cdr3_nt: TGTGCCAGCAGCCACTTTTACTACGAGCAGTACTTC; cdr3_aa: CASSHFYYEQYF
d_call: .; clone_size: .; j_call: TRBJ1-5; v_call: TRBV18; cdr3_length: 16; cdr3_nt: TGTGCCAGCTCACCTTATGGGGTATATAGCAATCAGCCCCAGCATTTT; cdr3_aa: CASSPYGVYSNQPQHF
d_call: TRBD1; clone_size: few; j_call: TRBJ2-7; v_call: TRBV5-4; cdr3_length: 15; cdr3_nt: TGTGCCAGCAGCTTGCCGGGACAGGGCTCCTACGAGCAGTACTTC; cdr3_aa: CASSLPGQGSYEQYF
d_call: TRBD1; clone_size: few; j_call: TRBJ1-2; v_call: TRBV29-1; cdr3_length: 13; cdr3_nt: TGCAGCGTTGAAGATCAGGGGGGCTATGGCTACACCTTC; cdr3_aa: CSVEDQGGYGYTF
d_call: TRBD2; clone_size: .; j_call: TRBJ2-1; v_call: TRBV4-3; cdr3_length: 15; cdr3_nt: TGCGCCAGCAGCCACCAGCGGGATTCCTACAATGAGCAGTTCTTC; cdr3_aa: CASSHQRDSYNEQFF
d_call: .; clone_size: .; j_call: TRBJ2-3; v_call: TRBV18; cdr3_length: 13; cdr3_nt: TGTGCCAGCTCACCACGAAGGGCCGATACGCAGTATTTT; cdr3_aa: CASSPRRADTQYF
d_call: .; clone_size: few; j_call: TRBJ1-6; v_call: TRBV3-1; cdr3_length: 15; cdr3_nt: TGTGCCAGCAGCCAAGGGACTTCAGGGTTCTCACCCCTCCACTTT; cdr3_aa: CASSQGTSGFSPLHF
d_call: .; clone_size: .; j_call: TRBJ1-6; v_call: TRBV5-1; cdr3_length: 15; cdr3_nt: TGCGCCAGCAGCAAGGACGGGCACTATAATTCACCCCTCCACTTT; cdr3_aa: CASSKDGHYNSPLHF
d_call: .; clone_size: many; j_call: TRBJ1-6; v_call: TRBV7-2; cdr3_length: 17; cdr3_nt: TGTGCCAGCAGCTTTGACAGAAGGGGAGCGGGCTATTCACCCCTCCACTTT; cdr3_aa: CASSFDRRGAGYSPLHF
d_call: .; clone_size: .; j_call: TRBJ2-3; v_call: TRBV5-1; cdr3_length: 12; cdr3_nt: TGCGCCAGCAGCGGGTTGGCAGATACGCAGTATTTT; cdr3_aa: CASSGLADTQYF
d_call: .; clone_size: few; j_call: TRBJ2-1; v_call: TRBV4-1; cdr3_length: 17; cdr3_nt: TGCGCCAGCAGCCAAGATCTCCTGCGGGAAAAACACAATGAGCAGTTCTTC; cdr3_aa: CASSQDLLREKHNEQFF
d_call: .; clone_size: .; j_call: TRBJ1-2; v_call: TRBV15; cdr3_length: 15; cdr3_nt: TGTGCCACCAGCAGAGATCAGAGCAGGTCCTATGGCTACACCTTC; cdr3_aa: CATSRDQSRSYGYTF
d_call: .; clone_size: .; j_call: TRBJ1-5; v_call: TRBV28; cdr3_length: 15; cdr3_nt: TGTGCCAGCAGTTTAAGGTTGACGCGGAATCAGCCCCAGCATTTT; cdr3_aa: CASSLRLTRNQPQHF
d_call: TRBD1; clone_size: .; j_call: TRBJ1-6; v_call: TRBV14; cdr3_length: 19; cdr3_nt: TGTGCCAGCAGCCAAGCAATTGTGAGACAGGGAATTAATCGGTCACCCCTCCACTTT; cdr3_aa: CASSQAIVRQGINRSPLHF